A single sample gave rise to the 26 T cell receptor beta chains below, sequenced in a study of vaccination and CD4 T cells after COVID-19. Treatment noted: roughly 10-day PBMC culture with coronavirus spike peptide pools or control peptides (ViraFEST assay). Their antigens are not known. At the Johns Hopkins FTIC core, DNA taken from cultured CD4+ T cells was sequenced by way of the Oncomine TCR Beta short-read assay. Each CDR3 protein gets one entry after TCRdb re-called the PCR reads with MiXCR. This table holds roughly 15,000 distinct CDR3 sequences, around 60% found once. Input material: CD4+ T cells from blood, cultured in vitro. The receptor source for this set is a human donor who had recovered from COVID-19.

As regards this clonotype: One junction end disagrees with the germline gene, perhaps due to a read error. The chain is built from TRBV6-1 and TRBJ2-5; 8 bases fit TRBD1. The germline V gene has CDR1 MNHNS and CDR2 SASEGT. The CDR3 contains 13 residues. The CDR3 loop is CTSRRTGMETQYF. The CDR3 nucleotides are TGTACCAGCAGGAGGACAGGGATGGAGACCCAGTACTTC.

The chain employs TRBV19 and TRBJ1-1; 8 bases agree with TRBD1. V dropped 1 base and J dropped 5; count of bases not matched to a gene: 3. CDR1 is LNHDA, CDR2 SQIVND, per germline (reference sequence). This CDR3 has 14 residues. The CDR3 region has the DNA TGTGCCAGTAGTATAGGAGGGACAGGAACTGAAGCTTTCTTT. It encodes CASSIGGTGTEAFF.

The CDR3 DNA follows: TGCAGCCAACTAGCGGCCGGATCCTACAATGAGCAGTTCTTC. Translating it yields CSQLAAGSYNEQFF. This rearrangement joins TRBV20-1 to TRBJ2-1; 8 bases map to TRBD2. Looked up from germline, CDR1 is DFQATT and CDR2 is SNEGSKA (reference sequence). The CDR3 spans 14 residues.

The rearrangement joins TRBV15 to TRBJ2-1; D ambiguous. The CDR3 consists of 13 residues. From germline, CDR1 is LNHNV and CDR2 YYDKDF (reference sequence). V gave up 0 bases and J gave up 9 bases, with 9 bases separating them. The CDR3 DNA reads TGTGCCACCAGCAGAGATTCCAACAGTGAGCAGTTCTTC. It codes for CATSRDSNSEQFF.

The chain combines TRBV5-8 with TRBJ1-6; D is perhaps TRBD1 (6 bases). The V and J ends lost 6 bases and 12 bases respectively, with 16 bases between them. The germline gives CDR1 SGHTS, CDR2 YDEGEE. This CDR3 has 13 residues. The CDR3 spells CASTTQGGRPLHF. The CDR3 nucleotides are TGTGCCAGCACCACCCAAGGGGGGCGACCCCTCCACTTT. Full variable domain (missing parts from reference TRBV5-8 and TRBJ1-6): EAGVTQSPTHLIKTRGQQATLRCSPISGHTSVYWYQQALGLGLQFLLWYDEGEERNRGNFPPRFSGRQFPNYSSELNVNALELEDSALYLCASTTQGGRPLHFGNGTRLTVT.

V gene TRBV6-2 or TRBV6-3 combines with J gene TRBJ1-5; D unresolved. The CDR3 spans 13 residues. Germline V gives CDR1 MNHEY, CDR2 SVGEGT. V was shortened by 4 bases and J by 10 bases, with 14 bases between the two germline ends. The CDR3 DNA reads as TGTGCCAGCAGTTCCGATTTAATCAGACCCCAGCATTTT. This sequence encodes CASSSDLIRPQHF.

This clonotype turned up a few times. This chain joins TRBV21-1 and TRBJ1-5; the table's TRBD1 call for D was not verified on the DNA. TRBV21-1 is a listed pseudogene. CDR3 length: 15 residues. The CDR3 is CASRKQGNSNQPQHF. CDR3 in DNA: TGTGCCAGCAGAAAACAGGGGAACAGCAATCAGCCCCAGCATTTT.

The rearrangement uses TRBV10-2 and TRBJ2-5; 7 bases map to TRBD2. Germline V gives CDR1 WSHSY, CDR2 SAAADI. With V trimmed by 8 bases and J by 2 bases, 8 bases remained unmatched. The CDR3 has 14 residues. This CDR3 reads CASGLAGSQETQYF. CDR3 DNA: TGCGCCAGCGGGTTAGCGGGTTCTCAAGAGACCCAGTACTTC.

The chain combines TRBV5-1 with TRBJ2-3; perhaps TRBD2 as D (5 bases). Germline CDR1 and CDR2: SGHRS and YFSETQ. The CDR3 covers 15 residues. V was cut by 2 bases and J by 5 bases, with 15 bases left in between. CDR3 coding DNA: TGCGCCAGCAGCTTATCCGGGTCGCGGGTAGATACGCAGTATTTT. Translating it yields CASSLSGSRVDTQYF.

The rearrangement uses TRBV30 and TRBJ1-6; D is unresolved. The V gene's germline CDR1 is GTSNPN and CDR2 SVGIG (reference sequence). The CDR3 is 13 amino acids. V lost 7 bases and J 8 bases, leaving 15 bases between the germline ends. As DNA, the CDR3 is TGTGCCTCAAGCGGGAACTTCGATTCACCCCTCCACTTT. It codes for CASSGNFDSPLHF.

V is TRBV10-2 and J is TRBJ2-7, with a possible D match to TRBD1 (6 bases). The germline V gene encodes CDR1 WSHSY and CDR2 SAAADI. The CDR3 has 15 amino acids. Trimming left V 2 bases short and J 2 bases short, with 13 bases between. This chain's CDR3 is CASSEVGDTTYEQYF. CDR3 nucleotides: TGCGCCAGCAGTGAGGTGGGGGACACGACCTACGAGCAGTACTTC.

The chain joins TRBV4-1 to TRBJ2-2, with 7 nucleotides matching TRBD1. The CDR3 spans 18 residues. V dropped 2 bases and J dropped 0; count of bases not matched to a gene: 9. Germline values: CDR1 MGHRA, CDR2 YSYEKL. In nucleotides, the CDR3 is TGCGCCAGCAGCCAAACCGGAAGGGGGCGAACGAACACCGGGGAGCTGTTTTTT. Its translation: CASSQTGRGRTNTGELFF.

CDR3 coding DNA: TGTGCCAGCAGTGGGTCAGTGGGGATGGGCACAGATACGCAGTATTTT. Protein: CASSGSVGMGTDTQYF. The chain recombines TRBV28 with TRBJ2-3; D call uncertain. Germline V gene data show CDR1 as MDHEN and CDR2 as SYDVKM. The CDR3 loop spans 16 amino acids. V lost 5 bases to trimming and J lost 1 base, with 16 bases between them. Complete variable domain (other parts from reference TRBV28 and TRBJ2-3): DVKVTQSSRYLVKRTGEKVFLECVQDMDHENMFWYRQDPGLGLRLIYFSYDVKMKEKGDIPEGYSVSREKKERFSLILESASTNQTSMYLCASSGSVGMGTDTQYFGPGTRLTVL.

This chain uses TRBV4-1 with TRBJ2-2, with 7 bases fitting TRBD2. V dropped 5 bases and J dropped 3; count of bases not matched to a gene: 9. CDR1 MGHRA and CDR2 YSYEKL come from the germline V gene. CDR3 length: 16 residues. In nucleotides, the CDR3 is TGCGCCAGCAGCACCCTCCGCGGGGGTGACACCGGGGAGCTGTTTTTT. As protein: CASSTLRGGDTGELFF.

This clonotype was counted between two and nine times. The chain couples TRBV24-1 to TRBJ2-5; the D is unclear. This CDR3 is 12 amino acids long. V was cut by 3 bases and J by 1 base, with 2 bases left in between. Germline V gene data show CDR1 as KGHDR and CDR2 as SFDVKD. The CDR3: CATSDLQETQYF. The CDR3 coding sequence is TGTGCCACCAGTGATCTCCAAGAGACCCAGTACTTC.

This clonotype was counted only a few times. The genes are TRBV20-1 and TRBJ2-3; D possibly uses TRBD1 or TRBD2 (5 bases each). The germline gives CDR1 DFQATT, CDR2 SNEGSKA (reference sequence). V was trimmed by 4 bases and J by 5 bases, leaving 16 bases between them. This CDR3 contains 14 residues. The CDR3 is CSATGPRRIDTQYF. The CDR3 DNA reads as TGCAGTGCTACGGGACCTCGCAGGATAGATACGCAGTATTTT.

The V and J genes are TRBV7-9 and TRBJ2-4; D possibly uses TRBD1 or TRBD2 (5 bases each). The CDR3 covers 13 residues. CDR1 is SEHNR and CDR2 is FQNEAQ in the germline V gene (reference sequence). V shed 4 bases and J shed 7 bases, with 11 bases lying between them. DNA for the CDR3: TGTGCCAGCAGCTGGGACCGGCCCAACATTCAGTACTTC. Translation gives CASSWDRPNIQYF.

This sequence joins TRBV20-1 and TRBJ1-2; tentative D call: TRBD1 (5 bases). CDR3 length: 15 amino acids. V lost 2 bases, J lost 3 bases, and 16 bases lay in between. CDR1 DFQATT and CDR2 SNEGSKA come from the germline V gene (reference sequence). CDR3 region: CSARSGTGGDYGYTF. The CDR3 nucleotides read TGCAGTGCTAGATCCGGGACGGGCGGAGACTATGGCTACACCTTC.

This clonotype was seen only once. The rearrangement links TRBV6-1 to TRBJ1-5, with D possibly TRBD1 on 5 matching bases. The CDR3 has 15 amino acids. V was shortened by 7 bases and J by 0 bases, with 13 bases between the two germline ends. CDR1 MNHNS and CDR2 SASEGT come from the germline V gene. CDR3 nucleotides: TGTGCCAGCAATCGACAGCTAGATAGCAATCAGCCCCAGCATTTT. It specifies CASNRQLDSNQPQHF.

This clonotype was observed a few times. This CDR3 is CASSQWLAGTDTQYF. CDR3 DNA sequence: TGCGCCAGCAGCCAATGGCTAGCGGGCACAGATACGCAGTATTTT. The V and J genes are TRBV4-3 and TRBJ2-3; 7 positions match TRBD2. Germline CDR1 LGHNA, CDR2 YSLEER. V gave up 2 bases and J gave up 1 base; unmatched junction bases: 3. CDR3 length: 15 amino acids.

This rearrangement joins TRBV7-9 to TRBJ1-2; the D gene is possibly TRBD1 (5 bases). The germline V and J ends were trimmed by 5 bases and 6 bases, with 13 bases remaining between them. Germline CDR1 SEHNR, CDR2 FQNEAQ (reference sequence). The CDR3 is 13 residues long. CDR3 nucleotides: TGTGCCAGCAGCCCGACAGTTATGAATGGCTACACCTTC. Its translation is CASSPTVMNGYTF.

This clonotype has just a few counts. J is TRBJ2-5 and V is TRBV24-1; D gene unclear. The germline CDR1 and CDR2 sequences are KGHDR and SFDVKD. V lost 6 bases and J lost 3, with 10 bases in between. CDR3 length equals 13 residues. The CDR3 DNA follows: TGTGCCACCAGTTCGTCGGCAGAAGAGACCCAGTACTTC. It yields the protein CATSSSAEETQYF.

This clonotype was seen only a few times. This chain's CDR3 is CASSLDSYQPQHF. CDR3 nucleotides: TGTGCCAGCAGCCTGGACTCGTATCAGCCCCAGCATTTT. J is TRBJ1-5 and V is TRBV5-8; no reliable D call. CDR3 length: 13 residues. The germline V gene encodes CDR1 SGHTS and CDR2 YDEGEE. The V end was cut by 4 bases, the J end by 5 bases, with 10 bases between.

This clonotype was counted a few times. The chain joins TRBV6-1 to TRBJ2-7; tentatively, D is TRBD1 (5 bases). Trimming shortened V by 8 bases and J by 3 bases, and 20 bases separated the two germline ends. CDR1 and CDR2 from the germline V gene are MNHNS and SASEGT. The CDR3 covers 15 residues. CDR3 sequence (DNA): TGTGCCAGCTATACCCGCAGACAGAAACACTACGAGCAGTACTTC. Translation gives CASYTRRQKHYEQYF.

The gene calls are TRBV5-4 and TRBJ1-1; D is perhaps TRBD1 (5 bases). Germline values: CDR1 SGHNT, CDR2 YYREEE (reference sequence). V lost 4 bases to trimming and J lost 4 bases, with 14 bases between them. This CDR3 region has 14 residues. CDR3 sequence reads: CASSPWGDGTEAFF. The CDR3, as DNA: TGTGCCAGCAGCCCCTGGGGGGACGGCACTGAAGCTTTCTTT.

This chain uses TRBV11-3 with TRBJ2-7; weak D call: TRBD1 (5 bases). CDR1 and CDR2 (germline): SGHNT, YENEEA. V lost 2 bases to trimming and J lost 6 bases, with 8 bases between them. CDR3 size: 12 residues. CDR3 sequence reads: CASSLTRGEQYF. The CDR3 DNA reads as TGTGCCAGCAGCTTAACAAGGGGCGAGCAGTACTTC.